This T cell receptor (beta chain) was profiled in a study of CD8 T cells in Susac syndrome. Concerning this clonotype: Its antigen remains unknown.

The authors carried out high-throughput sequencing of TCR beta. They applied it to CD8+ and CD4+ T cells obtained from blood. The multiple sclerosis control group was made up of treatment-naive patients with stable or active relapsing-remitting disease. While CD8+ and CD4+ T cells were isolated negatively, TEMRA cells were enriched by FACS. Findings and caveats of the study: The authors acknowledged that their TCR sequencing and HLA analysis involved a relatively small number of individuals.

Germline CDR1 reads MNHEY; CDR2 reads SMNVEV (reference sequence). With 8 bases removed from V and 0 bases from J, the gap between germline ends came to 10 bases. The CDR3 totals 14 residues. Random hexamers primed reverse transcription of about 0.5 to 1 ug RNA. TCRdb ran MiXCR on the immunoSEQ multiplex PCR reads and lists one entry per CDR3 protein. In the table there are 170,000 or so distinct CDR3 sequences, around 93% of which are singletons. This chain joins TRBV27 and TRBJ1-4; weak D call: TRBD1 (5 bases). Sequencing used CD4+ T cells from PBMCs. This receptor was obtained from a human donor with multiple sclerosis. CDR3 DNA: TGTGCCAGCGGCGGAGGGGCAACTAATGAAAAACTGTTTTTT. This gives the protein CASGGGATNEKLFF.